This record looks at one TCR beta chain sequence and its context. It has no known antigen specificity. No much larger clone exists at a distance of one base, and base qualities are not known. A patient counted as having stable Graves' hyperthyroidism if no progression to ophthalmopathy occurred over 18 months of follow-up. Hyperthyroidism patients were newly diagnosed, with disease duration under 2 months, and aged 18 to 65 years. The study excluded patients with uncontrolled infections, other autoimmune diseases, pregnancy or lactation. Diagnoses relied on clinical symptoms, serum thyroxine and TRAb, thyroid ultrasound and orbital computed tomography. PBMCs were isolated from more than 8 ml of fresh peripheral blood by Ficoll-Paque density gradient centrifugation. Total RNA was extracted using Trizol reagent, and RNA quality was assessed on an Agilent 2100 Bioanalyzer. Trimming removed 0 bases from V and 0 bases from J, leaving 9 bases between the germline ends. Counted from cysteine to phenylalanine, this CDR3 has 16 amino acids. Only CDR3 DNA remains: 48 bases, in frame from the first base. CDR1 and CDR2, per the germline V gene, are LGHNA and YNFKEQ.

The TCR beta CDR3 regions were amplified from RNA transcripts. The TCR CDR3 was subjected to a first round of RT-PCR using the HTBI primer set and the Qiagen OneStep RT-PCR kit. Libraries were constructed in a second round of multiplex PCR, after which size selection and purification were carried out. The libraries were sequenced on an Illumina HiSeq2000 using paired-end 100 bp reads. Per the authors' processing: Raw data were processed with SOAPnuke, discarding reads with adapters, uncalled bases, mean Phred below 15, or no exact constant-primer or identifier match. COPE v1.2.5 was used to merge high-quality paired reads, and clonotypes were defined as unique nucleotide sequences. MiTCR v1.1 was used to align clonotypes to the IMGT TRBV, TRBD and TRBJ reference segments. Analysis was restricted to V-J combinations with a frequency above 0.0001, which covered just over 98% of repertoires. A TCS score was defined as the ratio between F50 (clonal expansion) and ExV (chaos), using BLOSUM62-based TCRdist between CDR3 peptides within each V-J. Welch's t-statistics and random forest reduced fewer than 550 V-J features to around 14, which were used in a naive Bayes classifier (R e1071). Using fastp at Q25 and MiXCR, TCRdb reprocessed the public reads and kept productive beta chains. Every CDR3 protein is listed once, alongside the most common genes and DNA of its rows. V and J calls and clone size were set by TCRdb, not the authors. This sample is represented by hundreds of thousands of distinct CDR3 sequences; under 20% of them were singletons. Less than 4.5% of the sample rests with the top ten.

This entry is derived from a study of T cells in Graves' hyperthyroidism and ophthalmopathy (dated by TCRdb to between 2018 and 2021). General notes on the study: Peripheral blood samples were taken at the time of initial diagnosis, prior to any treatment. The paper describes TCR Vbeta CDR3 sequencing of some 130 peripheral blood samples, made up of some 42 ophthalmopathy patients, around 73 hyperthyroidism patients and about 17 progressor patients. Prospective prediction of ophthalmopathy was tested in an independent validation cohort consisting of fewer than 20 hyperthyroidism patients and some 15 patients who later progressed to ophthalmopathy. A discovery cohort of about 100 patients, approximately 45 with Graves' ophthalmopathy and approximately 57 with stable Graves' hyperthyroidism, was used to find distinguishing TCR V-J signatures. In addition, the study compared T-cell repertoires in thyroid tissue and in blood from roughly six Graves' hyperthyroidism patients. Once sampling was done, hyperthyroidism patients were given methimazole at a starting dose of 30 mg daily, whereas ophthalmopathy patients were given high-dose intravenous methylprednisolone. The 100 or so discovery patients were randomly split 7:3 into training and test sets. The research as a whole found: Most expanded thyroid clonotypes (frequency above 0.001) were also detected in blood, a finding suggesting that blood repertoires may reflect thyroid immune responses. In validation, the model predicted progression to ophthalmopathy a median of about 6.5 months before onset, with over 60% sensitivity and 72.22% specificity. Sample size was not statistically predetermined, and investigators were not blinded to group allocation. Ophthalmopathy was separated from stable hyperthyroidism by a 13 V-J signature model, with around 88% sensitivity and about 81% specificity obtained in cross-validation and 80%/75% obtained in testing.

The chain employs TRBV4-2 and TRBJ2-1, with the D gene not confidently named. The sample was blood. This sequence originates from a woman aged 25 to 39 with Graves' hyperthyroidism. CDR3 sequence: CASSQEGLDSYNEQFF. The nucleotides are TGTGCCAGCAGCCAAGAAGGTCTAGACTCCTACAATGAGCAGTTCTTC.